This TCR beta chain was retrieved from a study of identical twins. Trimming shortened V by 5 bases and J by 3 bases, and 13 bases separated the two germline ends. This CDR3 spans 14 amino acids. TCRdb independently ran MiXCR on the 5' RACE reads; one entry per CDR3 protein. The sample contains about 530,000 distinct CDR3 sequences, over 12% of which appear only once. This sample also belongs to another study, concerning yellow fever vaccine responses in identical twins.

The sequence derives from a woman younger than 35 in good health. Sequencing used CD4+ T cells sorted from blood. The gene calls are TRBV12-3 or TRBV12-4 and TRBJ1-1; D remains unclear. The chain's CDR3 is CASSKGVLDTEAFF. CDR3 bases: TGTGCCAGCAGTAAAGGAGTCCTGGACACTGAAGCTTTCTTT.